This record concerns one T cell receptor (beta chain) sequence. The sample comes from a study of T cell changes during pregnancy in multiple sclerosis. The assay was immunoSEQ multiplex PCR, and TCRdb's table has in-frame clones only and misses some. This sample has 58,000 or so clones; over 75% occur once, and the top ten carry 2% to 2.5%. The CDR3 runs 14 residues. Germline CDR1 is MNHEY and CDR2 is SVGAGI. Trimming took 1 base from V and 2 from J, leaving 9 bases between them. This clonotype originated in a female donor in good health, enrolled as a control in a pregnancy study. The specimen was peripheral blood, collected in the first trimester of pregnancy. The chain links TRBV6-5 to TRBJ2-7; D is possibly TRBD1 (6 bases). The CDR3 DNA sequence: TGTGCCAGCAGTTACTTGGGACACCCCTACGAGCAGTACTTC. It is translated as CASSYLGHPYEQYF.